This T cell receptor (beta chain) stems from a study of T cells after yellow fever vaccination. Study at large: Fractions low in cell number were prepared with SMART-Seq v4 Ultra Low Input.

Overall study results and limits: Once the booster was given, most primary-vaccination clones reappeared, at over 95% for CD4 and approximately 88% for CD8.

The TCR cDNA carried a universal primer site and UMIs from 5'RACE template switching. Each CDR3 protein is one row after TCRdb ran MiXCR on the 5' RACE reads. In the table there are just under 600,000 distinct CDR3 sequences, about 13% of which are singletons. This CDR3 is built from 13 residues. V was clipped by 11 bases and J by 1 base, with 14 bases between them. Germline V gene lookup returns CDR1 KGHSH and CDR2 LQKENI. This clonotype has just a few counts. Its cognate antigen is unknown. The chain employs TRBV18 and TRBJ1-1; no firm D call. This TCR was recovered from a young man who received the YFV17D yellow fever vaccine. The specimen comprised PBMCs, sampled on the day of the yellow fever booster vaccination. Written as DNA, the CDR3 is TGTGCCTCCCGTGAGGCAGGGAACACTGAAGCTTTCTTT. It translates to CASREAGNTEAFF.